The 27 T cell receptor beta chains below all came from one sample that was sequenced in a study of OX40 agonist ivuxolimab in advanced cancers. Libraries were prepared through the immunoSEQ multiplex PCR assay. Here the immuneACCESS table is served through TCRdb, limited to in-frame sequences with V and J called. Missing clones are a known gap in these copies; in checked studies unresolved V genes cover under half, and the rest lacks a known reason. The sample table lists 74,000 or so clones, around 90% of them with a count of one. Around 2% of the sample is taken by the ten largest. The sequenced sample was CD4+ or CD8+ T cells sorted from blood, obtained in a trial of the OX40 agonist ivuxolimab. These receptors were obtained from an adult with an advanced solid tumor such as melanoma, head and neck, liver or kidney cancer.

The V and J genes are TRBV21-1 and TRBJ2-7; the table's D call of TRBD2 was not tested on the DNA. TRBV21-1 is labeled a pseudogene. The CDR3 is made up of 16 amino acids. The CDR3: CASSLSLGTRKGEQYF. The CDR3 DNA reads as TGTGCCAGCAGCTTGTCCCTCGGGACTAGAAAGGGCGAGCAGTACTTC.

This chain joins TRBV6-5 and TRBJ2-2; no definite D call. Germline V gives CDR1 MNHEY, CDR2 SVGAGI. This CDR3 is 12 amino acids long. Trimming removed 7 bases from V and 4 bases from J, with 7 bases in between. CDR3 amino acids: CASIDFTGELFF. In nucleotides, the CDR3 is TGTGCCAGCATCGACTTCACCGGGGAGCTGTTTTTT.

The chain links TRBV7-8 to TRBJ1-5, with 10 nucleotides matching TRBD1. CDR1 is SGHVS, CDR2 FQNEAQ, per germline. The ends lost 5 bases at V and 5 bases at J; junction bases unmatched: 9. The CDR3 contains 16 residues. This CDR3 reads CASSPVGTGVDQPQHF. The CDR3 DNA reads TGTGCCAGCAGCCCAGTTGGGACAGGGGTGGATCAGCCCCAGCATTTT.

This clone was counted a single time. V is TRBV7-6 and J is TRBJ2-5; weak D call: TRBD1 (5 bases). The CDR3 runs 15 residues. The V gene's germline CDR1 is SGHVS and CDR2 FNYEAQ. Trimming left V 5 bases short and J 5 bases short, with 18 bases between. The CDR3 region is CASSPTGLVSETQYF. The CDR3 DNA is TGTGCCAGCAGCCCCACAGGTTTGGTTTCGGAGACCCAGTACTTC.

J is TRBJ2-3 and V is TRBV5-4, with 10 bases that match TRBD2. Germline CDR1 and CDR2: SGHNT and YYREEE (reference sequence). The CDR3 contains 14 residues. V gave up 4 bases and J gave up 6 bases; unmatched junction bases: 5. CDR3 in amino acids: CASSPGTSVDTQYF. The CDR3 bases are TGTGCCAGCAGCCCGGGGACTAGCGTTGATACGCAGTATTTT.

This sequence joins TRBV10-3 and TRBJ2-6; tentatively, D is TRBD2 (6 bases). The CDR3 has 16 residues. Trimming removed 2 bases from V and 4 bases from J, with 12 bases in between. Per the germline V gene, CDR1 is ENHRY and CDR2 is SYGVKD. The CDR3 protein is CAISEVGREGANVLTF. CDR3 nucleotides: TGTGCCATCAGTGAGGTGGGTCGGGAGGGGGCCAACGTCCTGACTTTC.

V and J are TRBV19 and TRBJ2-5; possibly TRBD1 for D (6 bases). The V gene's germline CDR1 is LNHDA and CDR2 SQIVND (reference sequence). Trimming took off 3 bases at V and 1 base at J, with 15 bases between the two ends. The CDR3 contains 16 residues. CDR3: CASSMLTGTSQETQYF. The DNA of the CDR3 is TGTGCCAGTAGTATGCTAACCGGGACATCCCAAGAGACCCAGTACTTC.

This clone was seen just once. The chain has TRBV7-5 and TRBJ2-7. TRBV7-5 is noted as a pseudogene. CDR3 length: 15 residues. As DNA, the CDR3 is TGTGCCAGAAGCCCTAGGGCTAGACCATCCTACGAGCAGTACTTC. It translates to CARSPRARPSYEQYF.

DNA of the CDR3: TGTGCCAGCAGCTTAGGGGGGCCGGGGGCACACGAGCAGTACTTC. As protein: CASSLGGPGAHEQYF. This chain uses TRBV7-2 with TRBJ2-7; D might be TRBD1 or TRBD2, each matching 6 bases. Trimming stripped 1 base from V and 5 bases from J, with 15 bases between. Germline-derived CDR1 and CDR2 are SGHTA and FQGNSA. This CDR3 spans 15 amino acids.

The CDR3 DNA reads as TGTGCCAGCAGCCCACTAAACCCGGGTCGCGGAAACTATGGCTACACCTTC. Amino acids: CASSPLNPGRGNYGYTF. J is TRBJ1-2 and V is TRBV7-6; D is unclear. The germline gives CDR1 SGHVS, CDR2 FNYEAQ. There are 17 residues in the CDR3. V was shortened by 5 bases and J by 2 bases, with 21 bases between the two germline ends.

This clone was counted between two and nine times. The chain carries TRBV6-5 and TRBJ1-1, with 7 bases identical to TRBD1. This CDR3 contains 11 residues. Germline values: CDR1 MNHEY, CDR2 SVGAGI. V lost 7 bases to trimming and J lost 10 bases; unmatched junction nucleotides: 6. The CDR3 sequence is CASTQGGAAFF. In DNA form, the CDR3 reads TGTGCCAGCACCCAGGGGGGGGCAGCTTTCTTT.

The chain recombines TRBV7-5 with TRBJ1-3; the tabulated D call, TRBD1, remains unverified against the DNA. TRBV7-5 is reported as a pseudogene. This CDR3 is 17 amino acids long. In DNA, the CDR3 is TGTGTCAGAAGCTTAGCCAGGGCGGCTTTGGCCGGAAACACCATATATTTT. This codes for CVRSLARAALAGNTIYF.

The chain joins TRBV10-3 to TRBJ1-3; maybe TRBD1 (5 bases). The CDR3 runs 14 residues. V was cut by 1 base and J by 6 bases, with 10 bases left in between. The V gene's germline CDR1 is ENHRY and CDR2 SYGVKD. The CDR3 region is CAISEWQGENTIYF. In nucleotides, the CDR3 is TGTGCCATCAGTGAGTGGCAGGGCGAAAACACCATATATTTT.

CDR3 sequence: CASSLVSTYLETQYF. CDR3 sequence (DNA): TGCGCCAGCAGCTTGGTCTCGACCTATTTGGAGACCCAGTACTTC. The chain is built from TRBV4-3 and TRBJ2-5, with no clear D. Trimming took off 5 bases at V and 5 bases at J, with 18 bases between the two ends. CDR3 size: 15 residues. Germline V gene sequence: CDR1 LGHNA, CDR2 YSLEER.

The genes are TRBV11-1 and TRBJ2-5; 9 nucleotides align to TRBD1. The CDR3 consists of 14 residues. V trimming: 4 bases; J trimming: 4 bases; junction bases outside the gene matches: 4. The germline V gene encodes CDR1 SGHAT and CDR2 FQDESV (reference sequence). The CDR3: CASSSRDRAETQYF. The CDR3 coding sequence is TGTGCCAGCAGCTCACGGGACAGGGCAGAGACCCAGTACTTC. The variable domain in full, completed from reference TRBV11-1 and TRBJ2-5, reads EAEVAQSPRYKITEKSQAVAFWCDPISGHATLYWYRQILGQGPELLVQFQDESVVDDSQLPKDRFSAERLKGVDSTLKIQPAELGDSAMYLCASSSRDRAETQYFGPGTRLLVL.

This clone was seen just once. The V call is TRBV5-1, the J call TRBJ2-3, with D possibly TRBD2 on 6 matching bases. Germline V gene sequence: CDR1 SGHRS, CDR2 YFSETQ. The CDR3 length is 16 residues. Trimming took 4 bases from V and 0 from J, leaving 15 bases between them. This chain's CDR3 is CASSGSGTASTDTQYF. CDR3 coding DNA: TGCGCCAGCAGCGGGTCCGGGACTGCTAGCACAGATACGCAGTATTTT.

J is TRBJ2-4 and V is TRBV28, with 9 bases lining up with TRBD1. The V gene's germline CDR1 is MDHEN and CDR2 SYDVKM. The J segment lost 8 bases and the V segment lost 2 bases, leaving 1 base of the junction unmatched. CDR3 length: 13 amino acids. Here the CDR3 DNA reads TGTGCCAGCAGTTTAGACAGGGGGTACATTCAGTACTTC. Protein: CASSLDRGYIQYF.

The J gene is TRBJ1-1, the V gene TRBV18, with TRBD1 matching 9 bases. V gave up 3 bases and J gave up 3 bases; unmatched junction bases: 8. Looked up from germline, CDR1 is KGHSH and CDR2 is LQKENI. This CDR3 has 16 residues. The CDR3, as DNA: TGTGCCAGCTCACCGGGACAGGGAAAGGTAGACACTGAAGCTTTCTTT. Translated: CASSPGQGKVDTEAFF.

V gene TRBV4-2 combines with J gene TRBJ2-4; D gene uncertain. CDR1 LGHNA and CDR2 YNFKEQ come from the germline V gene. V lost 0 bases and J lost 3, with 15 bases in between. The CDR3 is 17 amino acids. This chain's CDR3 is CASSQDRATEGKNIQYF. Written as DNA, the CDR3 is TGTGCCAGCAGCCAAGATCGGGCGACCGAAGGCAAAAACATTCAGTACTTC.

The chain carries TRBV19 and TRBJ1-2; 8 nucleotides match TRBD1. V was pared by 4 bases and J by 8 bases, with 12 bases of the junction left unmatched. This CDR3 has 15 amino acids. CDR1 and CDR2 from the germline V gene are LNHDA and SQIVND (reference sequence). The CDR3 DNA follows: TGTGCCAGTAGTACCGCCGGACAGGGCCCAGGGGGCTACACCTTC. Encoded protein: CASSTAGQGPGGYTF.

This chain uses TRBV27 with TRBJ2-2, with 8 bases lining up with TRBD2. Germline CDR1 and CDR2: MNHEY and SMNVEV (reference sequence). The CDR3 spans 15 residues. V lost 3 bases to trimming and J lost 5 bases; unmatched junction nucleotides: 5. This chain's CDR3 is CASSFIGGVTGELFF. The CDR3 DNA reads as TGTGCCAGCAGTTTCATCGGGGGGGTGACCGGGGAGCTGTTTTTT.

This clone was counted a few times. This chain connects TRBV7-9 to TRBJ2-1; D might be TRBD1 (6 bases). V dropped 4 bases and J dropped 6 bases, with 13 bases sitting between them. This CDR3 region has 14 residues. Germline CDR1 and CDR2: SEHNR and FQNEAQ (reference sequence). This chain's CDR3 is CASSWGQVSNEQFF. CDR3 DNA: TGTGCCAGCAGCTGGGGGCAAGTTAGCAATGAGCAGTTCTTC.

This chain connects TRBV6-1 to TRBJ1-5; D remains ambiguous. Trimming took off 1 base at V and 7 bases at J, with 8 bases between the two ends. The CDR3 runs to 13 residues. CDR1 MNHNS and CDR2 SASEGT come from the germline V gene. DNA for the CDR3: TGTGCCAGCAGTGAAGGGGAGGGACAGCCCCAGCATTTT. It yields the protein CASSEGEGQPQHF.

The V and J genes are TRBV11-2 and TRBJ2-2; no clear D. CDR1 and CDR2 (germline): SGHAT, FQNNGV. The CDR3 consists of 14 residues. Trimming left V 1 base short and J 5 bases short, with 8 bases between. The CDR3 here is CASSLGSFTGELFF. DNA of the CDR3: TGTGCCAGCAGCTTAGGTAGTTTTACCGGGGAGCTGTTTTTT.

The rearrangement links TRBV29-1 to TRBJ2-1, with 8 bases fitting TRBD2. This CDR3 is built from 15 residues. Germline trimming cut 7 bases from V and 5 bases from J; bases unmatched to any gene: 13. Germline V gene data show CDR1 as SQVTM and CDR2 as ANQGSEA. The CDR3 region has the DNA TGCAGCGCTCGGACGATGGGACTAGGGAACAATGAGCAGTTCTTC. Amino acids: CSARTMGLGNNEQFF.

J is TRBJ1-5 and V is TRBV10-3, with D possibly being TRBD1 (5 bases). The CDR3 consists of 14 residues. Trimming stripped 6 bases from V and 4 bases from J, with 13 bases between. Germline V gives CDR1 ENHRY, CDR2 SYGVKD. The CDR3 bases are TGTGCCATCAGCGCGGGGCAGGAAAATCAGCCCCAGCATTTT. It specifies CAISAGQENQPQHF.

The gene calls are TRBV19 and TRBJ1-1; possible D gene TRBD1, 6 bases. The CDR3 extends over 12 amino acids. Trimming removed 7 bases at V and 5 bases at J, with 11 bases between. CDR1 LNHDA and CDR2 SQIVND come from the germline V gene (reference sequence). The CDR3 coding sequence is TGTGCCAGTACCGGGGGCAGGACTGAAGCTTTCTTT. It encodes CASTGGRTEAFF.